This paragraph reports one T cell receptor beta chain. Its specificity is unknown. The data originate from a study of shared clonotypes between healthy human individuals. CDR3 length: 15 residues. CDR1 is PRHDT, CDR2 FYEKMQ, per germline (reference sequence). V lost 5 bases to trimming and J lost 0 bases, with 11 bases between them. Whole-study results and caveats: Larger richness was generally estimated for naive than memory subsets.

Measured with immunoSEQ multiplex PCR; TCRdb has only the in-frame clones, and not every one. The sample lists about 1.1 million clones, about 80% seen once, with 0.52% in the top ten. The rearrangement links TRBV13 to TRBJ1-3; D unresolved. The sample consisted of memory CD4+ T cells from PBMCs. Subset given: CD45RA-negative fraction. The sequence came from a young man in good health. Some clones in this sample may be carry-over from other donors' samples. CDR3 loop: CASSPGGSSGNTIYF. The DNA of the CDR3 is TGTGCCAGCAGCCCAGGCGGCAGCTCTGGAAACACCATATATTTT.